This T cell receptor beta chain came from a study of CD8+CD57+ T cells in acquired aplastic anemia. Study-level findings and limits: Patients and controls had in common 25 to 30 CD8+ CDR3 sequences.

From germline, CDR1 is DFQATT and CDR2 SNEGSKA (reference sequence). The CDR3 runs 14 residues. For this clonotype: Its cognate antigen is unknown. An end of the junction differs from the germline gene, which may be a read error.

Both TCR beta VDJ combination and CDR3 sequence profiling were carried out. Genomic DNA was the template for this profiling. TCRdb re-derived calls from the reads in MiXCR, one entry per CDR3 protein. Counted here are some 410,000 distinct CDR3 sequences, 55% to 70% occurring once; the ten biggest clones make up approximately 3.8%. The chain joins TRBV20-1 to TRBJ1-6, with a weak D call TRBD1 (6 bases). This TCR was recovered from a human donor in good health, serving as a control. The sample was sorted CD4+, CD8+, or CD8+CD57+ T cells (not recorded which) from PBMCs. The CDR3 DNA reads as TGCGGTGCTATAGATGGGGGCCGAAATTCACCCCTCCACTTT. Translated: CGAIDGGRNSPLHF.